This T cell receptor beta chain was retrieved from a study of CD8+ T cells in alopecia areata. General study results and limits: Clonality exceeded that of normal scalp in lesional scalp, most notably in alopecia totalis/universalis. Clonality in the scalp and expanded CD8+ clones ranked among the top 100 were significantly decreased by tofacitinib.

Treatment defined: oral pan-JAK inhibitor, 5-10 mg twice daily. Sequencing relied on a cDNA template that was reverse transcribed from extracted RNA. The assay was immunoSEQ multiplex PCR, and TCRdb's table has in-frame clones only and misses some. The sample lists about 140,000 clones, 82% occurring once. Germline V gives CDR1 SQVTM, CDR2 ANQGSEA. V lost 7 bases and J 5 bases, leaving 6 bases between the germline ends. The CDR3 extends over 10 amino acids. This clone was seen once. Antigen: not known. The specimen comprised CD8+ T cells sorted from blood, sampled at week 4, from a patient treated with tofacitinib. The chain joins TRBV29-1 to TRBJ2-1; no reliable D call. The sequence came from a human donor with alopecia areata. CDR3 residues: CSAPDNEQFF. The CDR3 DNA reads TGCAGCGCTCCAGACAATGAGCAGTTCTTC.